This T cell receptor (beta chain) was captured by sequencing in a study of blood T cell repertoires in COVID-19. Across the whole study: COVID-19 samples from acute and convalescent phases originated in the United States, Italy and Spain. The cDNA or gDNA used as material had been derived from T cells, B-cell-depleted T cells, or PBMCs.

This clone came up once. Original methodology: Nucleated cell number was recorded as an estimate derived from reference gene primer amplification. Clones were read by immunoSEQ multiplex PCR, and TCRdb kept only the in-frame ones, dropping some. Clonal size and the V and J genes are those of that table, whereas D and trimming came from the DNA. The sample has some 200,000 clones; around nine tenths are singletons. V lost 3 bases to trimming and J lost 10 bases, with 13 bases between them. CDR1 and CDR2 from the germline V gene are MDHEN and SYDVKM. This CDR3 has 13 amino acids. The receptor was isolated from a man between 65 and 80 years old with acute or convalescent COVID-19. The material sequenced was peripheral blood. The rearrangement joins TRBV28 to TRBJ2-1; perhaps TRBD1 as D (6 bases). The CDR3 loop is CASSFPGAGEQFF. As DNA, the CDR3 is TGTGCCAGCAGTTTCCCAGGGGCAGGGGAGCAGTTCTTC.